One and the same sample provided the 10 T cell receptor beta chains below, sequenced in a study of T-cell memory formation after mild COVID-19. One entry per CDR3 protein results from TCRdb running MiXCR on the 5' RACE reads. The sample lists approximately 300,000 distinct CDR3 sequences, 15% to 20% occurring once. The sample comprised PBMCs or a T cell subset sorted from them (not recorded which). The receptors originated from a man between 18 and 29 years old who had mild COVID-19 (a few samples of this study predate the infection). Cell type and time point are not known.

The chain combines TRBV19 with TRBJ2-5, with a possible D match to TRBD1 (6 bases). V was pared by 10 bases and J by 0 bases, with 15 bases between. CDR3 size: 14 residues. Germline V gives CDR1 LNHDA, CDR2 SQIVND (reference sequence). The CDR3 coding sequence is TGTGCCACCCTGGACAGCACCAACCAAGAGACCCAGTACTTC. Amino acids: CATLDSTNQETQYF.

This clonotype has just a few counts. The V and J genes are TRBV4-2 and TRBJ2-5; TRBD2 matches at 7 bases. Germline assignment: CDR1 LGHNA and CDR2 YNFKEQ. Trimming took 1 base from V and 4 from J; bases not matched to a gene: 9. This CDR3 comprises 16 residues. CDR3 DNA sequence: TGTGCCAGCAGCCAAGGGGGCGGGGGAAGGGGAGAGACCCAGTACTTC. Translating it yields CASSQGGGGRGETQYF.

This clonotype was counted only a few times. In DNA, the CDR3 is TGTGCTAGTGGTTTGGGCAGGACCTACGAGCAGTACTTC. Amino acid sequence: CASGLGRTYEQYF. The chain joins TRBV12-5 to TRBJ2-7; no reliable D call. CDR1 and CDR2 from the germline V gene are LGHNT and FRNRAP. Trimming cost V 1 base and J 2 bases, with 6 bases left between them. CDR3 size: 13 residues.

This sequence joins TRBV5-1 and TRBJ2-2; 8 bases match TRBD1. The CDR3 extends over 17 amino acids. From germline, CDR1 is SGHRS and CDR2 YFSETQ. V shed 4 bases, J shed 3 bases, and the junction held 11 bases outside the gene matches. The CDR3 DNA is TGCGCCAGCAGCCTGGTTACACAGGGGGTCTACACCGGGGAGCTGTTTTTT. This encodes CASSLVTQGVYTGELFF.

This clonotype is deemed medium-sized. V usage is TRBV7-2 and J usage is TRBJ2-2; TRBD1 matches at 7 bases. Germline-derived CDR1 and CDR2 are SGHTA and FQGNSA. This CDR3 has 16 residues. The trim removed 1 base at V and 0 bases at J, leaving 2 bases unmatched. CDR3 in DNA: TGTGCCAGCAGCTTAGTAGGGGGCGCGAACACCGGGGAGCTGTTTTTT. Translated, it gives CASSLVGGANTGELFF.

This clonotype was seen only a few times. The genes are TRBV4-3 and TRBJ2-1; 8 bases match TRBD2. The length of the CDR3 is 15 residues. Germline assignment: CDR1 LGHNA and CDR2 YSLEER. With V trimmed by 1 base and J by 3 bases, 2 bases remained unmatched. CDR3 DNA sequence: TGCGCCAGCAGCCAAGTCGGGGGGGTCTACAATGAGCAGTTCTTC. Protein product: CASSQVGGVYNEQFF.

This clonotype was observed a handful of times. The CDR3 is CASSQRREMTGRRVNIQYF. The DNA for the CDR3 is TGTGCCAGCAGCCAGCGAAGGGAGATGACAGGGAGGAGGGTTAACATTCAGTACTTC. The chain is built from TRBV3-1 and TRBJ2-4; tentatively, D is TRBD1 (7 bases). Germline V gene lookup returns CDR1 LGHDT and CDR2 YNNKEL (reference sequence). The CDR3 totals 19 residues. V lost 3 bases to trimming and J lost 7 bases, with 28 bases between them.

The sample holds a few counts of this clonotype. The chain has TRBV4-2 and TRBJ2-3; D possibly corresponds to TRBD2 (5 bases). CDR3 size: 17 residues. Germline V gene lookup returns CDR1 LGHNA and CDR2 YNFKEQ. The V gene lost 0 bases and the J gene lost 4 bases, with 17 bases spanning the gap. The CDR3 loop is CASSQDLSGKVADTQYF. The CDR3 nucleotides are TGTGCCAGCAGCCAAGATCTGTCGGGGAAGGTTGCAGATACGCAGTATTTT.

This clonotype was counted many times. This sequence joins TRBV5-1 and TRBJ1-6; possibly TRBD1 for D (5 bases). The CDR3 has 16 residues. Germline V lookup: CDR1 SGHRS, CDR2 YFSETQ. V dropped 4 bases and J dropped 6 bases, with 17 bases sitting between them. The CDR3 is CASSPPAAGGNSPLHF. The CDR3 region has the DNA TGCGCCAGCAGCCCTCCCGCCGCTGGGGGTAATTCACCCCTCCACTTT.

This clonotype was seen at least ten times. J is TRBJ1-5 and V is TRBV29-1, with a weak D call TRBD1 (5 bases). Per germline, CDR1 SQVTM and CDR2 ANQGSEA. Deletions cut 8 bases from V and 1 base from J, with 9 bases between. The CDR3 totals 12 residues. The chain's CDR3 is CSTWDSNQPQHF. The CDR3 coding sequence is TGCAGCACATGGGACAGCAATCAGCCCCAGCATTTT.